These 23 T cell receptor beta chains were all obtained from the same sample, sequenced in a study of cytomegalovirus exposure and HLA in healthy donors. The PCR used 60 Vbeta and 13 Jbeta primers. Clones were sequenced by immunoSEQ multiplex PCR, and TCRdb holds only the in-frame ones, with some missing. The data contain about 72,000 clones, approximately 80% of them singletons. The sequenced sample was PBMCs. All receptors derive from a man aged 40-49 years in good health and CMV-seronegative.

This chain links TRBV19 with TRBJ2-6; 10 bases are a match to TRBD1. This CDR3 comprises 15 residues. Germline V gives CDR1 LNHDA, CDR2 SQIVND (reference sequence). With V trimmed by 8 bases and J by 4 bases, 5 bases remained unmatched. The chain's CDR3 is CASERQGAGANVLTF. Here the CDR3 DNA reads TGTGCCAGTGAAAGACAGGGGGCCGGGGCCAACGTCCTGACTTTC.

The genes are TRBV7-6 and TRBJ1-3; D remains ambiguous. CDR3 size: 14 residues. Trimming removed 5 bases from V and 4 bases from J, with 12 bases in between. In germline, CDR1 is SGHVS, CDR2 FNYEAQ. The CDR3 loop is CASSPRMEGNTIYF. DNA of the CDR3: TGTGCCAGCAGCCCCCGTATGGAGGGAAACACCATATATTTT.

This chain uses TRBV5-1 with TRBJ1-1; perhaps TRBD1 as D (5 bases). CDR3 length: 15 amino acids. V lost 1 base to trimming and J lost 4 bases, with 14 bases between them. The germline V gene has CDR1 SGHRS and CDR2 YFSETQ. This chain's CDR3 is CASSLITQGITEAFF. Written as DNA, the CDR3 is TGCGCCAGCAGCTTGATCACCCAGGGTATCACTGAAGCTTTCTTT.

To note about this clone: One end of the junction does not line up with germline, which may come from a read error. This chain joins TRBV7-9 and TRBJ1-6; TRBD1 agrees at 7 bases. The germline gives CDR1 SEHNR, CDR2 FQNEAQ (reference sequence). The CDR3 is 12 amino acids. The CDR3 bases are TGTTCCAGCAGCGTCCTGGGACAGCCCCTCCACTTT. Translation: CSSSVLGQPLHF. Variable domain in full (rest from reference TRBV7-9 and TRBJ1-6): DTGVSQNPRHKITKRGQNVTFRCDPISEHNRLYWYRQTLGQGPEFLTYFQNEAQLEKSRLLSDRFSAERPKGSFSTLEIQRTEQGDSAMYLCSSSVLGQPLHFGNGTRLTVT.

The chain's CDR3 is CASSPGTSGSADTQYF. The DNA for the CDR3 is TGTGCCAGCAGCCCAGGGACTAGCGGGAGCGCAGATACGCAGTATTTT. The rearrangement links TRBV5-4 to TRBJ2-3; 14 nucleotides align to TRBD2. The CDR3 runs to 16 residues. The germline V gene encodes CDR1 SGHNT and CDR2 YYREEE (reference sequence). With V trimmed by 4 bases and J by 4 bases, 5 bases remained unmatched.

The chain uses TRBV11-2 and TRBJ1-1; TRBD1 might be the D (5 bases). V was shortened by 0 bases and J by 1 base, with 12 bases between the two germline ends. The CDR3 is 16 residues long. The germline V gene has CDR1 SGHAT and CDR2 FQNNGV. The CDR3 protein is CASSLEFGAKNTEAFF. The CDR3 region has the DNA TGTGCCAGCAGCTTAGAGTTTGGGGCGAAGAACACTGAAGCTTTCTTT.

This sequence joins TRBV30 and TRBJ1-2; TRBD1 aligns across 9 bases. Trimming cost V 7 bases and J 4 bases; bases outside gene matches: 13. CDR3 length: 15 residues. In germline, CDR1 is GTSNPN, CDR2 SVGIG (reference sequence). The CDR3 region has the DNA TGTGCCTTATACCCGGACAGGGGCGCCGGCTATGGCTACACCTTC. It specifies CALYPDRGAGYGYTF.

This clone has a single count. CDR3 in DNA: TGCGCCAGCAGCTTGGACCAGCAGGGTACCTCTGGGGCCAACGTCCTGACTTTC. It translates to CASSLDQQGTSGANVLTF. The chain joins TRBV5-1 to TRBJ2-6, with D perhaps matching TRBD1 (5 bases). V dropped 0 bases and J dropped 0 bases, with 13 bases sitting between them. The germline gives CDR1 SGHRS, CDR2 YFSETQ. The CDR3 is made up of 18 amino acids.

V is TRBV5-8 and J is TRBJ1-1; the D gene is possibly TRBD1 (5 bases). The V end lost 3 bases, the J end lost 5 bases, and 11 bases lay between the germline ends. Germline V CDR1 and CDR2: SGHTS, YDEGEE. This CDR3 contains 13 residues. CDR3 region: CASSSWGSTEAFF. Here the CDR3 DNA reads TGTGCCAGCAGCTCGTGGGGCTCAACTGAAGCTTTCTTT.

J is TRBJ2-7 and V is TRBV7-2, with a weak D call TRBD1 (6 bases). V gave up 5 bases and J gave up 7 bases, with 21 bases separating them. The CDR3 consists of 15 residues. From germline, CDR1 is SGHTA and CDR2 FQGNSA. CDR3 sequence (DNA): TGTGCCAGCAGCCCGGACAGTTCCGGACGAAGGGAGCAGTACTTC. As protein: CASSPDSSGRREQYF.

The gene calls are TRBV19 and TRBJ1-5, with D unresolved. Trimming pared 2 bases from V and 3 bases from J, leaving 11 bases between. Germline CDR1 is LNHDA and CDR2 is SQIVND (reference sequence). CDR3 length equals 15 residues. CDR3 nucleotides: TGTGCCAGTAGTATAAAAGGGAGGGCCAATCAGCCCCAGCATTTT. It encodes CASSIKGRANQPQHF.

The chain joins TRBV7-2 to TRBJ1-1, with D hard to call. This CDR3 has 15 residues. Trimming shortened V by 5 bases and J by 0 bases, and 13 bases separated the two germline ends. Germline-derived CDR1 and CDR2 are SGHTA and FQGNSA. In DNA, the CDR3 is TGTGCCAGCAGCCCCCGTAGAAGTCTGAACACTGAAGCTTTCTTT. It translates to CASSPRRSLNTEAFF.

This clone was counted between two and nine times. This chain connects TRBV5-4 to TRBJ1-3; 7 bases agree with TRBD1. The J segment lost 3 bases and the V segment lost 5 bases, leaving 5 bases of the junction unmatched. Germline CDR1 is SGHNT and CDR2 is YYREEE (reference sequence). This CDR3 region has 14 residues. Here the CDR3 reads CASSPDRNGNTIYF. In DNA form, the CDR3 reads TGTGCCAGCAGTCCGGACAGGAATGGAAACACCATATATTTT.

V usage is TRBV29-1 and J usage is TRBJ1-4; D perhaps matches TRBD1 (5 bases). This CDR3 is built from 14 residues. Deletions cut 6 bases from V and 4 bases from J, with 15 bases between. From germline, CDR1 is SQVTM and CDR2 ANQGSEA. CDR3 residues: CSVRFGTNNEKLFF. The CDR3 DNA follows: TGCAGCGTGCGTTTTGGGACTAATAATGAAAAACTGTTTTTT.

The genes are TRBV11-1 and TRBJ1-1, with no clear D. CDR1 is SGHAT and CDR2 is FQDESV in the germline V gene (reference sequence). V gave up 2 bases and J gave up 1 base, with 5 bases separating them. The CDR3 is made up of 13 amino acids. The CDR3 here is CASSLLPNTEAFF. The CDR3 DNA is TGTGCCAGCAGCTTACTTCCGAACACTGAAGCTTTCTTT.

CDR3 region: CASSPRTGWNTEAFF. CDR3 nucleotide sequence: TGTGCCAGCAGTCCAAGGACAGGGTGGAACACTGAAGCTTTCTTT. The V and J genes are TRBV28 and TRBJ1-1; 8 bases are a match to TRBD1. This CDR3 is 15 amino acids long. The junction had 6 bases not matched to a gene; V was cut back by 5 bases and J by 1 base. Germline values: CDR1 MDHEN, CDR2 SYDVKM.

The rearrangement uses TRBV14 and TRBJ2-5; D is undetermined. Trimming stripped 3 bases from V and 2 bases from J, with 4 bases between. The CDR3 runs 12 residues. Germline V gives CDR1 SGHDN, CDR2 FVKESK. DNA for the CDR3: TGTGCCAGCAGCCACCCACAAGAGACCCAGTACTTC. Amino acids: CASSHPQETQYF.

This clone was picked up one time. This chain joins TRBV13 and TRBJ1-5, with D unclear. The germline gives CDR1 PRHDT, CDR2 FYEKMQ (reference sequence). Trimming stripped 3 bases from V and 2 bases from J, with 2 bases between. This CDR3 contains 12 residues. As DNA, the CDR3 is TGTGCCAGCAGCTTCGGCAATCAGCCCCAGCATTTT. Amino acids: CASSFGNQPQHF.

V and J are TRBV9 and TRBJ1-3, with TRBD1 as a possible D gene (6 bases). Germline V lookup: CDR1 SGDLS, CDR2 YYNGEE. There are 16 residues in the CDR3. Trimming stripped 4 bases from V and 2 bases from J, with 16 bases between. CDR3 sequence: CASSLNSDSPGNTIYF. For the CDR3, the DNA is TGTGCCAGCAGCCTCAACTCGGACAGCCCTGGAAACACCATATATTTT.

The chain recombines TRBV6-1 with TRBJ1-2, with D maybe TRBD1 (5 bases). The CDR3 is 13 amino acids. V was clipped by 2 bases and J by 6 bases, with 10 bases between them. Germline V lookup: CDR1 MNHNS, CDR2 SASEGT. CDR3 sequence reads: CASSERGTDGYTF. Written as DNA, the CDR3 is TGTGCCAGCAGTGAAAGGGGTACAGATGGCTACACCTTC.

V gene TRBV6-1 combines with J gene TRBJ1-4; 8 nucleotides match TRBD1. The germline CDR1 and CDR2 sequences are MNHNS and SASEGT. J was trimmed by 6 bases and V by 6 bases; bases with no gene match: 6. The CDR3 length is 14 residues. CDR3 region: CASRGQEGYEKLFF. CDR3 coding DNA: TGTGCCAGCAGGGGACAGGAGGGGTATGAAAAACTGTTTTTT.

The chain links TRBV7-2 to TRBJ2-4; TRBD1 matches 9 bases. V was clipped by 3 bases and J by 7 bases; unmatched bases: 7. Looked up from germline, CDR1 is SGHTA and CDR2 is FQGNSA. The CDR3 contains 15 residues. The CDR3 nucleotides read TGTGCCAGCAGCTTTACCGGACAGGGGTACAACATTCAGTACTTC. Amino acids: CASSFTGQGYNIQYF.

This clone has a single count. The V gene is TRBV10-3, the J gene TRBJ1-3; tentative D call: TRBD1 (5 bases). CDR1 ENHRY and CDR2 SYGVKD come from the germline V gene. CDR3 length: 17 residues. Trimming took off 0 bases at V and 0 bases at J, with 12 bases between the two ends. DNA of the CDR3: TGTGCCATCAGTGAGTCGGGGGGTCCTTTCTCTGGAAACACCATATATTTT. It translates to CAISESGGPFSGNTIYF.